The clone carrying this T cell receptor beta chain was observed a handful of times. What it binds is not known. A read error may explain this, as a much larger clone is one base away. Bulk TCR libraries were made with methods that had been previously described and with listed TCR primers. A single record per CDR3 protein comes from TCRdb applying MiXCR to the PCR reads. The table records hundreds of thousands of distinct CDR3 sequences, over 25% of them present only once. The data were obtained in a study of molecular identifiers for immune sequencing clone quantification. Background on the study: In replicates, RNA from about 20,000 or 100,000 naive CD8 cells was split five ways, four sequenced. Findings of the study overall: Clones that exceeded 20 RNA copies held over 98% of effector molecules, yet under 1% in naive cells. Highly expanded clone sizes could be underestimated through barcode sharing by identical TCR molecules.

CDR3 size: 17 residues. Germline CDR1 and CDR2: LGHDT and YNNKEL (reference sequence). Material: naive CD8+ T cells from blood, with Jurkat cell RNA spiked in. Documented subset: FACS-sorted CD8+CD4-CCR7+CD45RA+ naive T cells. The clonotype was recovered from a human donor in good health. Some libraries in this study had Jurkat cell RNA spiked in. The chain combines TRBV3-1 with TRBJ1-1; 7 nucleotides agree with TRBD1. The CDR3 DNA reads as TGTGCCAGCAGCCAAGATCTTCGACAGGGAATGAACACTGAAACTTTCTTT. Translated, it gives CASSQDLRQGMNTETFF.